This TCR beta chain was captured by sequencing in a study of chemoradiotherapy in HPV16-positive cancers. Study in general: Functional T-cell assays on a couple of HPV16-positive patients' cells defined candidate HPV-specific clones and common TCR motifs.

From germline, CDR1 is SGDLS and CDR2 YYNGEE. After removal of 4 bases from V and 4 bases from J, the junction contained 9 bases not matched to a gene. This CDR3 region has 18 residues. Whole-study results and caveats: During treatment, candidate HPV-specific clones and E7-related motifs expanded in tumor. Better recurrence-free survival went with HPV-responsive T-cell expansion in HPV16-positive patients.

As to this clone: Antigen: not known.

Repertoires were sampled repeatedly during chemoradiotherapy. Assay used: immunoSEQ multiplex PCR; TCRdb lists only in-frame clones, some missing. Of tens of thousands of clones listed, approximately 88% were seen once; the top ten hold approximately 4.6%. The sequenced sample was blood, obtained from a patient who underwent chemoradiotherapy. The chain combines TRBV9 with TRBJ2-1, with 15 bases aligning to TRBD2. The clonotype comes from a human donor with HPV-associated anogenital cancer. CDR3 coding DNA: TGTGCCAGCAGCATCCCGGGACTAGCGGGGGGCGGTTACAATGAGCAGTTCTTC. Translation: CASSIPGLAGGGYNEQFF.